A selection of T cell receptor beta chains follows, all from one sample in a study of response to subunit inactivated influenza vaccine. TCRdb passed the RT-PCR reads through MiXCR, listing each CDR3 protein once. The sample has about 240,000 distinct CDR3 sequences, more than 9% seen once. The source material was non-naive T cells sorted from PBMCs, sampled around 15 days before vaccination. The receptor set was obtained from a man aged 50-59 years who received an inactivated influenza vaccine. CDR3s include the opening cysteine and the closing phenylalanine or tryptophan. A D gene is named only where the DNA matches it firmly. Expanded clones are given a class, and other clones once, few, many or no size at all.

D	V	size	J	CDR3
TRBD1	TRBV5-1	many	TRBJ2-3	CASSLEGATDTQYF
.	TRBV11-2	.	TRBJ1-2	CASSPQGFLGYTF
.	TRBV5-5	few	TRBJ1-4	CASSLEDSTRKLFF
.	TRBV5-1	many	TRBJ1-1	CASSEAPSTEAFF
TRBD1	TRBV5-1	.	TRBJ2-1	CASSIQGGSSYNEQFF
TRBD1	TRBV7-3	many	TRBJ2-1	CASSMRQGSYNEQFF
.	TRBV4-2	few	TRBJ2-7	CASSLGATYEQYF
TRBD1	TRBV4-3	.	TRBJ2-7	CASSQDRASGLYEQYF
.	TRBV2	many	TRBJ1-1	CASSLWGGDTEAFF
TRBD1	TRBV28	many	TRBJ1-4	CASSLGGAGGREKLFF
TRBD1	TRBV7-2	few	TRBJ2-1	CASSFTGTGIYNEQFF
.	TRBV3-1	.	TRBJ2-5	CASSQGLSSAETQYF
.	TRBV19	few	TRBJ2-7	CASSIRPGEGYEQYF
.	TRBV7-3	few	TRBJ2-3	CASSLNGADTQYF
TRBD1	TRBV3-1	once	TRBJ2-5	CASSQAWDSKSQYF
.	TRBV30	few	TRBJ1-1	CAWTGVADTEAFF
TRBD1	TRBV12-3/TRBV12-4	many	TRBJ1-2	CASSLTGTGYGYTF
.	TRBV27	.	TRBJ2-7	CASSLKGVPPYEQYF
.	TRBV6-2/TRBV6-3	few	TRBJ1-1	CASSYLWLENTEAFF
.	TRBV30	.	TRBJ1-2	CAWTGGGAYGYTF
.	TRBV6-2/TRBV6-3	few	TRBJ2-6	CASRSGEAVSGANVLTF
.	TRBV15	.	TRBJ1-1	CATSREPRLNTEAFF
.	TRBV28	few	TRBJ1-1	CASSLVVTEAFF
TRBD1	TRBV4-2	.	TRBJ2-2	CASSRTGGNTGELFF
.	TRBV14	few	TRBJ1-1	CASSTGLLNTEAFF
.	TRBV5-5	few	TRBJ2-3	CASSIGTSTDTQYF